The clone carrying this TCR beta chain was counted only a few times. Its target is not known. These data belong to a study of beta chain features in type 1 diabetes. Turning to the study itself: The study examined 107,917,701 sorted cells across all samples.

Sequencing targeted expressed TCRB transcripts, as all isolated RNA had been reverse transcribed. The method was immunoSEQ multiplex PCR; TCRdb's version includes in-frame clones alone and lacks a portion of them. The data hold 550,000 to 850,000 clones, with about an eighth observed a single time. Whole-study findings and limits: In comparison with healthy donors, patients had naive, central memory and Treg TCRB repertoires that appeared more similar. Type 1 diabetes patients had TCRB CDR3s that were shorter (moderately but significantly so) in all four CD4+ subsets.

On average, the one heparinised blood draw given by each donor was roughly 100 mL. CD4+ naive, central memory, regulatory and stem cell-like memory cells were sorted via CD45RO/CCR7/CD25/CD127/CD95/CD27. The CDR3 spans 13 residues. Germline V gives CDR1 SQVTM, CDR2 ANQGSEA. V shed 6 bases and J shed 3 bases, with 14 bases lying between them. V usage is TRBV29-1 and J usage is TRBJ1-1; D may be TRBD1 (5 bases). Material for sequencing was naive CD4+ T cells from blood. This clonotype was obtained from a man in his late teens or twenties with type 1 diabetes. This chain's CDR3 is CSVTGGRYTEAFF. Written as DNA, the CDR3 is TGCAGCGTAACGGGGGGGAGATACACTGAAGCTTTCTTT. Filled out from reference TRBV29-1 and TRBJ1-1, the complete variable domain reads SAVISQKPSRDICQRGTSLTIQCQVDSQVTMMFWYRQQPGQSLTLIATANQGSEATYESGFVIDKFPISRPNLTFSTLTVSNMSPEDSSIYLCSVTGGRYTEAFFGQGTRLTVV.